The 22 T cell receptor beta chains in this list originate from one sample, sequenced in a study of graft-versus-host responses after intestinal transplantation. The graft tissue was processed, and this released both intraepithelial and lamina propria lymphocytes. Only in-frame clones appear in the TCRdb table, and some are missing; sequencing was by immunoSEQ multiplex PCR. Of about 18,000 clones listed, approximately 80% are singletons. Specimen: ileum tissue, collected around 580 days after intestinal transplantation. The receptors were gathered from a human patient who received an intestinal transplant, so some T cells may come from the graft donor.

This clone has only one observation. The rearrangement links TRBV30 to TRBJ1-2, with a weak D call TRBD1 (5 bases). Trimming took off 6 bases at V and 11 bases at J, with 13 bases between the two ends. Germline V CDR1 and CDR2: GTSNPN, SVGIG (reference sequence). This CDR3 region has 10 residues. This chain's CDR3 is CACWGWSYTF. The CDR3 bases are TGTGCCTGTTGGGGCTGGAGTTACACCTTC.

This rearrangement joins TRBV11-2 to TRBJ1-6, with D perhaps matching TRBD1 (6 bases). Trimming left V 2 bases short and J 7 bases short, with 18 bases between. CDR1 is SGHAT and CDR2 is FQNNGV in the germline V gene. The CDR3 is made up of 17 amino acids. The CDR3 is CASSLFFMQGRNSPLHF. CDR3 DNA: TGTGCCAGCAGCTTATTCTTCATGCAGGGGAGAAATTCACCCCTCCACTTT.

This clone was counted once. The V gene is TRBV18, the J gene TRBJ2-4, with a weak D call TRBD2 (6 bases). Trimming took 6 bases from V and 1 from J, leaving 16 bases between them. The CDR3 contains 16 residues. CDR1 is KGHSH, CDR2 LQKENI, per germline. The DNA of the CDR3 is TGTGCCAGCTCTCATGGGACGGCGGGGGCCAAAAACATTCAGTACTTC. This translates into CASSHGTAGAKNIQYF.

The V call is TRBV10-3, the J call TRBJ2-5, with D perhaps TRBD1 (5 bases). The CDR3 is 13 amino acids. V dropped 2 bases and J dropped 1 base, with 5 bases sitting between them. Per the germline V gene, CDR1 is ENHRY and CDR2 is SYGVKD. The CDR3 loop is CAISETGQETQYF. CDR3 sequence (DNA): TGTGCCATCAGTGAGACAGGCCAAGAGACCCAGTACTTC.

The chain has TRBV2 and TRBJ2-1, with 8 bases matching TRBD1. CDR3 length: 12 residues. Per the germline V gene, CDR1 is SNHLY and CDR2 is FYNNEI. Unmatched junction bases numbered 5, after V lost 9 bases and J lost 7 bases. The DNA for the CDR3 is TGTGCCAGTTCGAACAGGGGGAATGAGCAGTTCTTC. Its protein is CASSNRGNEQFF. Full variable domain (outside the CDR3, taken from reference TRBV2 and TRBJ2-1): EPEVTQTPSHQVTQMGQEVILRCVPISNHLYFYWYRQILGQKVEFLVSFYNNEISEKSEIFDDQFSVERPDGSNFTLKIRSTKLEDSAMYFCASSNRGNEQFFGPGTRLTVL.

The V and J genes are TRBV11-2 and TRBJ2-5; D assignment may be TRBD1 or TRBD2 (6 bases each). The germline CDR1 and CDR2 sequences are SGHAT and FQNNGV. The V end lost 3 bases, the J end lost 5 bases, and 16 bases lay between the germline ends. The CDR3 spans 15 residues. CDR3: CASSFEGGLFETQYF. The CDR3 DNA sequence: TGTGCCAGCAGCTTTGAGGGGGGCCTATTCGAGACCCAGTACTTC.

J is TRBJ2-5 and V is TRBV5-6; D gene unclear. Germline lookup yields CDR1 SGHDT and CDR2 YYEEEE. The CDR3 is 13 amino acids. Trimming took off 4 bases at V and 5 bases at J, with 12 bases between the two ends. CDR3 in amino acids: CASSQDGQETQYF. CDR3 nucleotide sequence: TGTGCCAGCAGCCAGGACGGCCAGGAGACCCAGTACTTC.

This clone has more than one count but fewer than ten. The chain employs TRBV27 and TRBJ2-7; D gene unclear. The germline V gene has CDR1 MNHEY and CDR2 SMNVEV (reference sequence). The CDR3 is 12 residues long. V gave up 6 bases and J gave up 5 bases, with 11 bases separating them. The CDR3 sequence is CASRARFDEQYF. CDR3 bases: TGTGCCAGCAGAGCTAGATTCGACGAGCAGTACTTC.

There are a few counts of this clone. The rearrangement links TRBV7-9 to TRBJ2-4, with D maybe TRBD2 (5 bases). The V gene's germline CDR1 is SEHNR and CDR2 FQNEAQ (reference sequence). V was cut by 6 bases and J by 9 bases, with 9 bases left in between. The CDR3 loop spans 11 amino acids. CDR3 DNA sequence: TGTGCCAGCAGTGAGGAGGCCATTCAGTACTTC. It specifies CASSEEAIQYF. Variable domain in full (rest from reference TRBV7-9 and TRBJ2-4): DTGVSQNPRHKITKRGQNVTFRCDPISEHNRLYWYRQTLGQGPEFLTYFQNEAQLEKSRLLSDRFSAERPKGSFSTLEIQRTEQGDSAMYLCASSEEAIQYFGAGTRLSVL.

The V and J genes are TRBV27 and TRBJ1-2, with a possible D match to TRBD1 (6 bases). Germline V CDR1 and CDR2: MNHEY, SMNVEV (reference sequence). This CDR3 is 17 amino acids long. Trimming stripped 0 bases from V and 5 bases from J, with 19 bases between. The CDR3 DNA reads as TGTGCCAGCAGTTTATCCTTCACAGGGCTTGGCCCGTATGGCTACACCTTC. This sequence encodes CASSLSFTGLGPYGYTF.

V is TRBV4-1 and J is TRBJ2-5, with 7 bases matching TRBD2. V lost 1 base, J lost 8 bases, and 10 bases stayed unmatched. CDR1 and CDR2 (germline): MGHRA, YSYEKL. The CDR3 spans 15 residues. CDR3 loop: CASSQALAERGTQYF. The CDR3, as DNA: TGCGCCAGCAGCCAAGCTCTAGCGGAACGAGGAACCCAGTACTTC.

In DNA, the CDR3 is TGTGCTACCACCCGGGGCAGTGATAATTCACCCCTCCACTTT. Encoded protein: CATTRGSDNSPLHF. This chain connects TRBV19 to TRBJ1-6; tentatively, D is TRBD1 (5 bases). The CDR3 contains 14 residues. Germline-derived CDR1 and CDR2 are LNHDA and SQIVND (reference sequence).

The chain couples TRBV19 to TRBJ1-4; possibly TRBD1 for D (5 bases). V lost 4 bases, J lost 8 bases, and 23 bases lay in between. The germline V gene encodes CDR1 LNHDA and CDR2 SQIVND (reference sequence). This CDR3 is 17 amino acids long. The CDR3 DNA sequence: TGTGCCAGTAGTAGCGTTCTCCCTGTGGGGGGTGGCGAAAAACTGTTTTTT. Amino acid sequence: CASSSVLPVGGGEKLFF.

The CDR3 nucleotides are TGTGCCAGCAGCTTATGGAGAGTAATACCCTCTGGAAACACCATATATTTT. It is translated as CASSLWRVIPSGNTIYF. V and J are TRBV7-2 and TRBJ1-3; D unclear. Germline V gives CDR1 SGHTA, CDR2 FQGNSA. The CDR3 has 17 amino acids. The V and J ends lost 2 bases and 0 bases respectively, with 14 bases between them.

The chain is built from TRBV15 and TRBJ2-1; 8 nucleotides match TRBD2. Germline CDR1 is LNHNV and CDR2 is YYDKDF (reference sequence). With 7 bases clipped from V and 0 bases from J, the junction kept 5 bases outside the gene matches. The CDR3 is 15 amino acids. The CDR3: CATNERGISYNEQFF. In DNA form, the CDR3 reads TGTGCCACCAACGAGCGGGGGATCTCCTACAATGAGCAGTTCTTC. Filled out from reference TRBV15 and TRBJ2-1, the complete variable domain reads DAMVIQNPRYQVTQFGKPVTLSCSQTLNHNVMYWYQQKSSQAPKLLFHYYDKDFNNEADTPDNFQSRRPNTSFCFLDIRSPGLGDTAMYLCATNERGISYNEQFFGPGTRLTVL.

The J gene is TRBJ2-3, the V gene TRBV18; D unclear. Germline CDR1 reads KGHSH; CDR2 reads LQKENI. CDR3 length: 13 amino acids. V was shortened by 5 bases and J by 2 bases, with 8 bases between the two germline ends. CDR3 protein: CASSNINTDTQYF. The CDR3 DNA sequence: TGTGCCAGCTCAAATATCAACACAGATACGCAGTATTTT.

This clone was observed a handful of times. The same CDR3 is also encoded by other DNA sequences in this sample. The chain has TRBV10-3 and TRBJ2-3, with D possibly being TRBD2 (7 bases). Germline CDR1 is ENHRY and CDR2 is SYGVKD. Deletions cut 4 bases from V and 0 bases from J, with 11 bases between. CDR3 size: 15 residues. The CDR3 region is CAISVGGASTDTQYF. The CDR3 DNA follows: TGTGCCATCAGTGTTGGGGGGGCTAGCACAGATACGCAGTATTTT.

V usage is TRBV7-2 and J usage is TRBJ2-1; maybe TRBD2 (7 bases). V was pared by 0 bases and J by 6 bases, with 15 bases between. The CDR3 runs 16 residues. The V gene's germline CDR1 is SGHTA and CDR2 FQGNSA. DNA of the CDR3: TGTGCCAGCAGCTTAGCGGGGGGGCGGGTATCCAATGAGCAGTTCTTC. This codes for CASSLAGGRVSNEQFF.

This sequence joins TRBV4-2 and TRBJ2-3; D not resolved. V shed 0 bases and J shed 2 bases, with 12 bases lying between them. The CDR3 loop spans 16 amino acids. Germline loops: CDR1 LGHNA, CDR2 YNFKEQ. CDR3 residues: CASSQDQLPPTDTQYF. The CDR3 DNA is TGTGCCAGCAGCCAAGATCAACTACCACCCACAGATACGCAGTATTTT.

V is TRBV18 and J is TRBJ2-5; D call uncertain. The CDR3 extends over 13 amino acids. Trimming pared 3 bases from V and 0 bases from J, leaving 5 bases between. CDR1 is KGHSH and CDR2 is LQKENI in the germline V gene. The CDR3 DNA reads as TGTGCCAGCTCACCTATGTACCAAGAGACCCAGTACTTC. It yields the protein CASSPMYQETQYF. The full variable domain, with the rest looked up from reference TRBV18 and TRBJ2-5, is NAGVMQNPRHLVRRRGQEARLRCSPMKGHSHVYWYRQLPEEGLKFMVYLQKENIIDESGMPKERFSAEFPKEGPSILRIQQVVRGDSAAYFCASSPMYQETQYFGPGTRLLVL.

This sequence joins TRBV4-1 and TRBJ1-1; D is undetermined. CDR1 MGHRA and CDR2 YSYEKL come from the germline V gene. The CDR3 length is 13 residues. V was clipped by 2 bases and J by 0 bases, with 4 bases between them. The CDR3 reads CASSQYLNTEAFF. CDR3 sequence (DNA): TGCGCCAGCAGCCAATATTTGAACACTGAAGCTTTCTTT.

This clone was observed a few times. In DNA, the CDR3 is TGTGCCAGCAGCTTGAACAGGGCTTATGGAAACACCATATATTTT. Protein product: CASSLNRAYGNTIYF. The rearrangement joins TRBV7-2 to TRBJ1-3, with D maybe TRBD1 (6 bases). Germline CDR1 reads SGHTA; CDR2 reads FQGNSA. This CDR3 has 15 amino acids. The V and J ends lost 3 bases and 3 bases respectively, with 12 bases between them.